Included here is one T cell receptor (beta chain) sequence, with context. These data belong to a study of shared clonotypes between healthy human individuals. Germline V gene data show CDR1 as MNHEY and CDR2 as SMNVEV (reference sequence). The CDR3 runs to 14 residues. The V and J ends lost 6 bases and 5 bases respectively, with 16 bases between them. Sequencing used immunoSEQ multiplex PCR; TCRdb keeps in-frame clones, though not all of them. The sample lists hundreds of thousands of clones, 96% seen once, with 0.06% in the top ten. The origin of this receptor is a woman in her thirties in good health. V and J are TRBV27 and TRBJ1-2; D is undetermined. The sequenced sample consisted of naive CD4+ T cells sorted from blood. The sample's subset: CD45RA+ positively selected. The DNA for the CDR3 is TGTGCCAGCAGACTACACAAGGAGTGGTATGGCTACACCTTC. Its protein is CASRLHKEWYGYTF.